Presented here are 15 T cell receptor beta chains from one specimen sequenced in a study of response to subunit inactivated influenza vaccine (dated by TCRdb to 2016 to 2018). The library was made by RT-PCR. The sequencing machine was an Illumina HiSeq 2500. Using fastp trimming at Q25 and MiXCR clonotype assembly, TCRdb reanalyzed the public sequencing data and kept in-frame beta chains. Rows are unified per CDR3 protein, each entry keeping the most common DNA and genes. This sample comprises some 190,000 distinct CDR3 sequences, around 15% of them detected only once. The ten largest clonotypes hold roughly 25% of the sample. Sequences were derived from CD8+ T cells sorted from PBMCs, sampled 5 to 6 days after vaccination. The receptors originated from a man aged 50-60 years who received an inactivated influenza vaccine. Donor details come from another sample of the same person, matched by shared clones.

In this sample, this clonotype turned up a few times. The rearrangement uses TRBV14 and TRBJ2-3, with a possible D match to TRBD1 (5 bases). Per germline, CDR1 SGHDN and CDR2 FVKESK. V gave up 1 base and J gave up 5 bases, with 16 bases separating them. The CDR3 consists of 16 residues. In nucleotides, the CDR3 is TGTGCCAGCAGCCAAGGGGAAGGGGCGCAGGGAGATACGCAGTATTTT. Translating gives CASSQGEGAQGDTQYF.

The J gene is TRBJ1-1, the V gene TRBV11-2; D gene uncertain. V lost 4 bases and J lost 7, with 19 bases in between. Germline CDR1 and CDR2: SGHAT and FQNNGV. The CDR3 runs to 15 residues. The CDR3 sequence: CASSSPLGRPNEAFF. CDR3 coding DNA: TGTGCCAGCAGCTCCCCGTTGGGCCGACCGAATGAAGCTTTCTTT.

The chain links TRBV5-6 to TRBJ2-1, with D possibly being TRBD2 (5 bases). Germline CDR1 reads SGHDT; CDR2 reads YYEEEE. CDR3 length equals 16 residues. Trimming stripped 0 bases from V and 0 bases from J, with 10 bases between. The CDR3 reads CASSLGGFSSYNEQFF. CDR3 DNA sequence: TGTGCCAGCAGCTTGGGAGGGTTCAGCTCCTACAATGAGCAGTTCTTC.

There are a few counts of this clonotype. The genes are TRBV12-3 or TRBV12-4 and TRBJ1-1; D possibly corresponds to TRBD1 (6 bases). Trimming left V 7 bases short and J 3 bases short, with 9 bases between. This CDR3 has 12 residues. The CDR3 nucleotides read TGTGCCAGCAACAACAGGGACACTGAAGCTTTCTTT. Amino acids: CASNNRDTEAFF.

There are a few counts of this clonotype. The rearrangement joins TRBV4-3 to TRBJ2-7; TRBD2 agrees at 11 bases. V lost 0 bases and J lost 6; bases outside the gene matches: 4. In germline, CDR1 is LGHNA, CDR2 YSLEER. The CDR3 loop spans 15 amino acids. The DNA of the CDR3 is TGCGCCAGCAGCCAAGAACTAGCGGGGGAAGTCGAGCAGTACTTC. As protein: CASSQELAGEVEQYF.

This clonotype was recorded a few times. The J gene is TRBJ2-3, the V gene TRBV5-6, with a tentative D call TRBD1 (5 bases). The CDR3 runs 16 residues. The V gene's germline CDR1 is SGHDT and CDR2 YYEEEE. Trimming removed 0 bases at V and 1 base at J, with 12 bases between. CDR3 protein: CASSLDWGAGTDTQYF. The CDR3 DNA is TGTGCCAGCAGCTTGGATTGGGGCGCGGGCACAGATACGCAGTATTTT.

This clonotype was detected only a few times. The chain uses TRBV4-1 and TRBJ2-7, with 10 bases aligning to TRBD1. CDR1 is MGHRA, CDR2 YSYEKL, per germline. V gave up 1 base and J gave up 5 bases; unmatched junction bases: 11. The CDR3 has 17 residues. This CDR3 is CASSQVPAGQGPHEQYF. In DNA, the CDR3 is TGCGCCAGCAGCCAAGTCCCCGCGGGACAGGGGCCTCACGAGCAGTACTTC.

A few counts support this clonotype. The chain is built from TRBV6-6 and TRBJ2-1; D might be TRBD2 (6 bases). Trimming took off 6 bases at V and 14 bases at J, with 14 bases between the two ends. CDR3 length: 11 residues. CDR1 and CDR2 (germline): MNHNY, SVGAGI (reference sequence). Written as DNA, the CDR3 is TGTGCCAGCAGGTGGGGGGTAAATGAGTTCTTC. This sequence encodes CASRWGVNEFF.

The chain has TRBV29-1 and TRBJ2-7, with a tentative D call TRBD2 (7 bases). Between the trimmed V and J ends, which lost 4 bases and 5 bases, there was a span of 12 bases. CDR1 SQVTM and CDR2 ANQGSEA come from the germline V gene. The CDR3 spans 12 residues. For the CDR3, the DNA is TGCAGCGTTGCGCCGGGGGGCGACGAGCAGTACTTC. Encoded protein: CSVAPGGDEQYF.

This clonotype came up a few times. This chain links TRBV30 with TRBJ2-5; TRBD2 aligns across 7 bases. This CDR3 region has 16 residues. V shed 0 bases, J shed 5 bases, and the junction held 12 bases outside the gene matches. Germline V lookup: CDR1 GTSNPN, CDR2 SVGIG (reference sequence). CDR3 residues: CAWSVKPGLAVETQYF. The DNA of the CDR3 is TGTGCCTGGAGTGTAAAGCCGGGGCTAGCGGTTGAGACCCAGTACTTC.

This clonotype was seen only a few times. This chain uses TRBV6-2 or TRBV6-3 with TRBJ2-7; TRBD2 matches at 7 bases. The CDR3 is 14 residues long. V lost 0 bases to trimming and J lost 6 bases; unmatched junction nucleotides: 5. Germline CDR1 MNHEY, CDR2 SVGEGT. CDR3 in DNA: TGTGCCAGCAGTTACTCGGGCCGCGGGAGCGAGCAGTACTTC. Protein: CASSYSGRGSEQYF.

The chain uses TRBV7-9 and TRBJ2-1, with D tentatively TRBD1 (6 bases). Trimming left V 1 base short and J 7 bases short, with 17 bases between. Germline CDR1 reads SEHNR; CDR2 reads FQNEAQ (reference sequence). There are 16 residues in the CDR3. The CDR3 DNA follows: TGTGCCAGCAGCTTAGGATGGGACACCCTGGGGAATGAGCAGTTCTTC. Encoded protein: CASSLGWDTLGNEQFF.

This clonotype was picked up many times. The CDR3 region is CASSQGTGSYEQYF. CDR3 bases: TGTGCCAGCTCACAGGGGACAGGCAGCTACGAGCAGTACTTC. The V gene is TRBV7-9, the J gene TRBJ2-7; 8 bases match TRBD1. The J segment lost 3 bases and the V segment lost 8 bases, leaving 9 bases of the junction unmatched. The germline V gene has CDR1 SEHNR and CDR2 FQNEAQ (reference sequence). The CDR3 runs to 14 residues.

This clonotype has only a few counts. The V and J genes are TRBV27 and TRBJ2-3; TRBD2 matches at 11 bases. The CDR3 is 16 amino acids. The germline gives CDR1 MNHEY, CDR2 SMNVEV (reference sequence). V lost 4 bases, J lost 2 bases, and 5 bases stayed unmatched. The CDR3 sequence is CASSSFSGGATDTQYF. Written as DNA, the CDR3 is TGTGCCAGCAGTTCATTTAGCGGGGGGGCCACAGATACGCAGTATTTT.

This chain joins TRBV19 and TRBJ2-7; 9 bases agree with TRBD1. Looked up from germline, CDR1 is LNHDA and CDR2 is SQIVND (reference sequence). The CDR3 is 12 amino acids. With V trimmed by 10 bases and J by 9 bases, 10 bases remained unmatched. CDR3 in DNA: TGTGCCACCTCCGGGACAGGGAAAGCGCAGTACTTC. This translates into CATSGTGKAQYF.